This T cell receptor beta chain derives from a study of T-cell memory formation after mild COVID-19. The study's findings and limits: Detection of some responders pre-infection suggested pre-existing cross-reactive memory T cells participated. Clones contracting day 15 to 85 were balanced CD4/CD8; later expanders leaned CD4+. Shrinking CD4+ clones resided mostly in CM and EM, and CD8+ ones in EMRA.

Concerning this clonotype: Its antigen is not known.

The CDR3 contains 14 residues. V gave up 4 bases and J gave up 1 base; unmatched junction bases: 3. Germline V gene lookup returns CDR1 MDHEN and CDR2 SYDVKM. Researchers used 5'RACE with constant-segment primers to make TCR alpha and TCR beta cDNA libraries that carry sample barcodes and UMIs. TCRdb processed the 5' RACE reads anew with MiXCR; each CDR3 protein has one entry. The table includes 390,000 or so distinct CDR3 sequences, roughly 15% detected once. The receptor comes from a man aged 18 to 29 who had mild COVID-19 (a few samples of this study predate the infection). Cell type and time point are not known. Sequences were obtained from PBMCs or a T cell subset sorted from them (not recorded which). V and J are TRBV28 and TRBJ2-7; 8 bases line up with TRBD1. DNA of the CDR3: TGTGCCAGCAGTTCCCGGACAGGGTCCTACGAGCAGTACTTC. Translation gives CASSSRTGSYEQYF.